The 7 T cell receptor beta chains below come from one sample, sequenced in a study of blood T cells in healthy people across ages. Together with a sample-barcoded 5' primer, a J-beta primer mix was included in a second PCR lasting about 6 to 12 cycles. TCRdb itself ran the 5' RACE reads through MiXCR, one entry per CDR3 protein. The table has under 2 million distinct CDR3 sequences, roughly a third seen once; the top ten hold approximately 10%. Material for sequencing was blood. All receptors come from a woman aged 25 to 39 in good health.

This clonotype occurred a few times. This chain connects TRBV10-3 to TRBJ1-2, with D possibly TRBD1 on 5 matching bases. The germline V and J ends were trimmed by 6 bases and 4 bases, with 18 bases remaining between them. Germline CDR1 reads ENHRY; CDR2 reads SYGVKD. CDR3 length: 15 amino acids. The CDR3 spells CAIRAGGPATYGYTF. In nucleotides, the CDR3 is TGTGCCATCAGGGCCGGGGGACCGGCAACCTATGGCTACACCTTC.

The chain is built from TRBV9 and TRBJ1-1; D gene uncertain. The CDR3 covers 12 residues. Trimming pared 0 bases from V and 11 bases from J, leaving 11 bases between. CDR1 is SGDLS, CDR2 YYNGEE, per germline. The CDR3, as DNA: TGTGCCAGCAGCGTAGCCGGGGAGGAGGCTTTCTTT. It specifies CASSVAGEEAFF.

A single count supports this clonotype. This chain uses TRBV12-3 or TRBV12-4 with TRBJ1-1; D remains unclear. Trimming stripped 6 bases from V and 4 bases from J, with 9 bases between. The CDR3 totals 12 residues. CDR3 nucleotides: TGTGCCAGCAGGAATTACAGCACTGAAGCTTTCTTT. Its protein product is CASRNYSTEAFF.

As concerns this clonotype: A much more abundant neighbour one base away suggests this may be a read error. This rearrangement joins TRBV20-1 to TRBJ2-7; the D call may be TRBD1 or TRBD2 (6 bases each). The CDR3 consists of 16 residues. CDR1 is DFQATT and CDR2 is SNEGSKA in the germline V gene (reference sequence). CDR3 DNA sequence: TGCAGTACTAGAGCCCTTAGGGGGGCCTCCTCCTACGAGCAGTACTTC. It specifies CSTRALRGASSYEQYF.

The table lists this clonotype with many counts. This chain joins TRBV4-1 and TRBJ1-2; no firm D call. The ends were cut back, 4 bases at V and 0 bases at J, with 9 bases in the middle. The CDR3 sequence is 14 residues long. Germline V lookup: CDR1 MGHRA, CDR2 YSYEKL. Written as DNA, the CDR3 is TGCGCCAGCAGCCCGGGCTCAGCTAACTATGGCTACACCTTC. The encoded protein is CASSPGSANYGYTF.

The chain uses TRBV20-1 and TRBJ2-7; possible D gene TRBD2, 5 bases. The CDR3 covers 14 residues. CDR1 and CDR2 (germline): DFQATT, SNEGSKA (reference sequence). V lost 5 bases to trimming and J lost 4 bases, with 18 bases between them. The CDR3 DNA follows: TGCAGTGCTCCCCTCCTTGCGGGCCCTTACGAGCAGTACTTC. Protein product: CSAPLLAGPYEQYF.

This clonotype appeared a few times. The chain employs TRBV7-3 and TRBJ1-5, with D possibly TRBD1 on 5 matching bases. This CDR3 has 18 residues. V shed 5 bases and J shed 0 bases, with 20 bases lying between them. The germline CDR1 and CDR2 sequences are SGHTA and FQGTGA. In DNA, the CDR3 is TGTGCCAGCAGCCCCATACACGGGACTCCTGATAGCAATCAGCCCCAGCATTTT. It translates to CASSPIHGTPDSNQPQHF.